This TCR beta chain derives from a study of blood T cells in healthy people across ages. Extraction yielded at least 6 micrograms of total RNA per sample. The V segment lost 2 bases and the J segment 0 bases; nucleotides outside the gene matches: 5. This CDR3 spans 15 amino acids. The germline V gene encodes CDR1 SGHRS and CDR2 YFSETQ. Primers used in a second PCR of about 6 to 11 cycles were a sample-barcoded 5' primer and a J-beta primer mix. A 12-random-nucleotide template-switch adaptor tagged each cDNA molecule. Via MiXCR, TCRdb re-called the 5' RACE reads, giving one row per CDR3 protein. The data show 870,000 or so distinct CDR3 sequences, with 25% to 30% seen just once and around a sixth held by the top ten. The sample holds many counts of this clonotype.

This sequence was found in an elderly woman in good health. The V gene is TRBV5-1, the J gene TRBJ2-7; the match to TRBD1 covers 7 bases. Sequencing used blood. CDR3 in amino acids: CASSFTDRVSYEQYF. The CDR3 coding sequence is TGCGCCAGCAGCTTCACCGACAGGGTCTCCTACGAGCAGTACTTC. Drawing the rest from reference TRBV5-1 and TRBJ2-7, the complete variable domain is KAGVTQTPRYLIKTRGQQVTLSCSPISGHRSVSWYQQTPGQGLQFLFEYFSETQRNKGNFPGRFSGRQFSNSRSEMNVSTLELGDSALYLCASSFTDRVSYEQYFGPGTRLTVT.